This entry lists 10 T cell receptor beta chains sequenced from one sample in a study of CD8+ T cells in alopecia areata. Extracted RNA was reverse transcribed into cDNA, the sequencing template. The repertoire was sequenced with immunoSEQ multiplex PCR; TCRdb's copy has only in-frame clones and lacks some. Seen here are roughly 200,000 clones, roughly 50% observed once, and the top ten hold 10% to 13%. The treatment here: oral pan-JAK inhibitor, 5-10 mg twice daily. The sample in question was CD8+ T cells sorted from blood, obtained at week 24, from a patient treated with tofacitinib. The source of these receptors is a human donor with alopecia areata.

This chain uses TRBV10-3 with TRBJ2-3; D is undetermined. The CDR3 runs to 14 residues. Trimming stripped 5 bases from V and 5 bases from J, with 14 bases between. The V gene's germline CDR1 is ENHRY and CDR2 SYGVKD. The CDR3 DNA reads TGTGCCATCAGTACCGGGTCTGGTGGAGATACGCAGTATTTT. Protein product: CAISTGSGGDTQYF.

This clone has just a few counts. This chain links TRBV5-1 with TRBJ1-5, with a possible D match to TRBD1 (6 bases). The CDR3 runs 14 residues. Trimming pared 0 bases from V and 6 bases from J, leaving 10 bases between. From germline, CDR1 is SGHRS and CDR2 YFSETQ. CDR3 amino acids: CASSLEGGIQPQHF. The CDR3, as DNA: TGCGCCAGCAGCTTGGAAGGGGGAATTCAGCCCCAGCATTTT.

There are a few counts of this clone. The DNA for the CDR3 is TGCGCCAGCAGCCAAGATGTCTCCACAGATACGCAGTATTTT. Amino acids: CASSQDVSTDTQYF. The J gene is TRBJ2-3, the V gene TRBV4-1; D is unresolved. Between the trimmed V and J ends, which lost 0 bases and 2 bases, there was a span of 6 bases. Germline CDR1 reads MGHRA; CDR2 reads YSYEKL. The CDR3 length is 14 residues.

The chain is built from TRBV5-1 and TRBJ1-1, with 9 bases matching TRBD1. This CDR3 comprises 16 residues. The ends lost 4 bases at V and 3 bases at J; junction bases unmatched: 10. Per the germline V gene, CDR1 is SGHRS and CDR2 is YFSETQ. The CDR3 nucleotides are TGCGCCAGCAGCAGCGGGACAGGGCGCGGGGACACTGAAGCTTTCTTT. Translating gives CASSSGTGRGDTEAFF.

This chain joins TRBV29-1 and TRBJ2-7; D gene unclear. Trimming pared 5 bases from V and 1 base from J, leaving 6 bases between. This CDR3 is built from 11 residues. The germline gives CDR1 SQVTM, CDR2 ANQGSEA. CDR3 sequence (DNA): TGCAGCGTTCACGAGTCCTACGAGCAGTACTTC. This sequence encodes CSVHESYEQYF.

The genes are TRBV4-3 and TRBJ1-4; 11 bases line up with TRBD1. Trimming took 4 bases from V and 6 from J; bases not matched to a gene: 4. The germline V gene has CDR1 LGHNA and CDR2 YSLEER. This CDR3 contains 15 residues. As DNA, the CDR3 is TGCGCCAGCAGCCGGGGGACAGGGGGTGATGAAAAACTGTTTTTT. Residues: CASSRGTGGDEKLFF.

The rearrangement uses TRBV4-1 and TRBJ2-3, with 7 bases identical to TRBD1. The germline V gene has CDR1 MGHRA and CDR2 YSYEKL. V dropped 3 bases and J dropped 2; count of bases not matched to a gene: 8. The CDR3 has 16 amino acids. In nucleotides, the CDR3 is TGCGCCAGCAGCCAGGACACAGGGGTTCCCACAGATACGCAGTATTTT. Its translation is CASSQDTGVPTDTQYF.

The rearrangement links TRBV27 to TRBJ2-2, with TRBD2 matching 14 bases. The CDR3 consists of 16 residues. The V segment lost 5 bases and the J segment 9 bases; nucleotides outside the gene matches: 8. CDR1 and CDR2 from the germline V gene are MNHEY and SMNVEV (reference sequence). In nucleotides, the CDR3 is TGTGCCAGCAGTCCCCGACTAGCGGGGGGGAATCGGGAGCTGTTTTTT. Amino acids: CASSPRLAGGNRELFF.

This rearrangement joins TRBV4-2 to TRBJ2-2, with D unclear. The V and J ends lost 3 bases and 3 bases respectively, with 11 bases between them. Germline lookup yields CDR1 LGHNA and CDR2 YNFKEQ. The CDR3 runs to 15 residues. CDR3 region: CASSQPTDDTGELFF. In nucleotides, the CDR3 is TGTGCCAGCAGCCAGCCCACGGACGACACCGGGGAGCTGTTTTTT.

DNA for the CDR3: TGTGCCAGCAGCTCCGGACAGGCGACCTATGGCTACACCTTC. Protein product: CASSSGQATYGYTF. The chain carries TRBV7-8 and TRBJ1-2, with 7 bases that match TRBD1. Per germline, CDR1 SGHVS and CDR2 FQNEAQ. The CDR3 length is 14 residues. V shed 4 bases and J 4 bases; nucleotides not matched to a gene: 6.